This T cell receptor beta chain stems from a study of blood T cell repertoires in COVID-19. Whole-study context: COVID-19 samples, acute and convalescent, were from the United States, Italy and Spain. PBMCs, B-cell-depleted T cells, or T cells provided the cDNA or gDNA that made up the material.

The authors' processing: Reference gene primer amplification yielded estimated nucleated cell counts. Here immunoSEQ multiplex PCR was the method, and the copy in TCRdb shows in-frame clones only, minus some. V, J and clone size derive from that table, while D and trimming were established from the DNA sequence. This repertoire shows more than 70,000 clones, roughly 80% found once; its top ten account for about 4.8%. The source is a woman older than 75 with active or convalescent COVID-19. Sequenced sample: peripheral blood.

The CDR3, as DNA: TGTGCCAGCAGTTCATCCGCTGCATGGCCTAATGAAAAACTGTTTTTT. This translates into CASSSSAAWPNEKLFF. The chain combines TRBV28 with TRBJ1-4; D is unclear. Trimming pared 4 bases from V and 3 bases from J, leaving 15 bases between. Germline-derived CDR1 and CDR2 are MDHEN and SYDVKM. This CDR3 comprises 16 residues.